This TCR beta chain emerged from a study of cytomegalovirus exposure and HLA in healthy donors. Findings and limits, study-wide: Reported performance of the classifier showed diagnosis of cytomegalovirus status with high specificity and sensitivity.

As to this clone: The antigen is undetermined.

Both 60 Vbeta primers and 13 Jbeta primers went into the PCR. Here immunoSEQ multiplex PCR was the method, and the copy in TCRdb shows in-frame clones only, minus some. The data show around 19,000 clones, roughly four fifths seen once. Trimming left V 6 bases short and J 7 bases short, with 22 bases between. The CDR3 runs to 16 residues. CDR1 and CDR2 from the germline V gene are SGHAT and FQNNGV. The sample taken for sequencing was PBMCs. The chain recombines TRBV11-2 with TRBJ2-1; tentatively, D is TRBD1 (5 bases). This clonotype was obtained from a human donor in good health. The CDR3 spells CASSYGWGQLKNEQFF. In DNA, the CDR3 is TGTGCCAGCAGTTACGGGTGGGGCCAACTGAAAAATGAGCAGTTCTTC.